The rows below give T cell receptor beta chains drawn from one sample of a study of T cell repertoires in cytomegalovirus infection. TCRdb reprocessed the reads with MiXCR, giving one entry per CDR3 protein. Of about 360,000 distinct CDR3 sequences listed, 15% to 20% are singletons. Input material: PBMCs. The receptors derive from a human donor in good health (CMV status not recorded). Some clones in this sample may be carry-over from other donors' samples. The CDR3 runs from the conserved cysteine through the conserved F or W. D genes are given only for firm matches. Clone size is not always given. Where it is, it says once, few, many or a class for expanded clones.

clone size | J gene | V gene | D gene | CDR3 length | CDR3 DNA | CDR3 protein
few | TRBJ1-2 | TRBV7-9 | TRBD1 | 13 | TGTGCCAGCAGCTGGGACAGGGGGTATGGCTACACCTTC | CASSWDRGYGYTF
few | TRBJ2-3 | TRBV11-2 | TRBD2 | 16 | TGTGCCAGCAGCTCCGGGACTAGCGGGGGTACAGATACGCAGTATTTT | CASSSGTSGGTDTQYF
. | TRBJ2-3 | TRBV14 | . | 17 | TGTGCCAGCAGCCAACCCCTTGATTGGGACATCATGAATACGCAGTATTTT | CASSQPLDWDIMNTQYF
. | TRBJ2-7 | TRBV20-1 | TRBD1 | 13 | TGCAGTTTCGCTACAGGGGGCGCAGACGAGCAGTACTTC | CSFATGGADEQYF
. | TRBJ1-1 | TRBV10-3 | . | 14 | TGTGCCATCAGTGATGGGACGGGGAACACTGAAGCTTTCTTT | CAISDGTGNTEAFF
. | TRBJ2-4 | TRBV28 | . | 12 | TGTGCCAGCTGGGGCGACAAAAACATTCAGTACTTC | CASWGDKNIQYF
many | TRBJ2-7 | TRBV7-2 | TRBD2 | 15 | TGTGCCAGCAGCTTCTTCGGGACTAGCGGGGTCGAGCAGTACTTC | CASSFFGTSGVEQYF
. | TRBJ2-2 | TRBV2 | TRBD2 | 15 | TGTGCCATCATGGCGGGGGGCGTGAACACCGGGGAGCTGTTTTTT | CAIMAGGVNTGELFF
. | TRBJ1-5 | TRBV3-1 | . | 16 | TGTGCCAGCAGCCCCAGAGCGGCGTTGGGAATCCAGCCCCAGCATTTT | CASSPRAALGIQPQHF
few | TRBJ2-1 | TRBV19 | TRBD2 | 15 | TGTGCCAGTAGTATGGGACTAGCGGGAGGAAATGAGCAGTTCTTC | CASSMGLAGGNEQFF
many | TRBJ1-1 | TRBV12-3/TRBV12-4 | . | 14 | TGTGCCAGCAGAGGATGGGCTCGGGACACTGAAGCTTTCTTT | CASRGWARDTEAFF
once | TRBJ2-1 | TRBV7-2 | . | 15 | TGTGCCAGCAGCCTAGACGGGGGGCCTAACAATGAGCAGTTCTTC | CASSLDGGPNNEQFF
many | TRBJ2-7 | TRBV7-2 | . | 15 | TGTGCCAGCAGCTTAGTACCGACCGGATCCTACGAGCAGTACTTC | CASSLVPTGSYEQYF
. | TRBJ1-5 | TRBV5-5 | . | 16 | TGTGCCAGCAGCTGGTATCCTGAGTATAGCAATCAGCCCCAGCATTTT | CASSWYPEYSNQPQHF
many | TRBJ1-2 | TRBV7-6 | . | 14 | TGTGCCAGCAGCTTAACAACGCAGGGCTATGGCTACACCTTC | CASSLTTQGYGYTF
few | TRBJ1-3 | TRBV12-3/TRBV12-4 | . | 12 | TGTGCCAGCAGTCACCTTGGAAACACCATATATTTT | CASSHLGNTIYF
. | TRBJ2-2 | TRBV7-9 | TRBD2 | 16 | TGTGCCAGCAGCTTAGTTCCGGGAGGGTACACCGGGGAGCTGTTTTTT | CASSLVPGGYTGELFF
many | TRBJ2-1 | TRBV7-6 | . | 15 | TGTGCCAGCAGCTCGCCGGGAGACAGCTACAATGAGCAGTTCTTC | CASSSPGDSYNEQFF
. | TRBJ2-1 | TRBV6-2/TRBV6-3 | . | 15 | TGTGCCAGCAGGGGGATTAGCGGCCCGGCCTATGAGCAGTTCTTC | CASRGISGPAYEQFF
. | TRBJ1-2 | TRBV11-2 | . | 13 | TGTGCCAGCAGCTTTCGGGGAACCTATGGCTACACCTTC | CASSFRGTYGYTF
many | TRBJ2-3 | TRBV7-2 | TRBD2 | 14 | TGTGCCAGCAGCTTATTCGGGGGGTCAGATACGCAGTATTTT | CASSLFGGSDTQYF
few | TRBJ1-5 | TRBV18 | TRBD1 | 16 | TGTGCCAGCTCACCGGGACAGATCAATAGCAATCAGCCCCAGCATTTT | CASSPGQINSNQPQHF
few | TRBJ2-1 | TRBV11-3 | . | 14 | TGTGCCAGCAGCTTACACGGTCACGGGAATGAGCAGTTCTTC | CASSLHGHGNEQFF